What follows describes a single TCR beta chain. Its antigen is still unknown. This sample stems from a study of shared clonotypes between healthy human individuals. Assay used: immunoSEQ multiplex PCR; TCRdb lists only in-frame clones, some missing. The top ten clones hold 0.37% of a sample with over 2 million clones, 92% of them seen once. Trimming cost V 5 bases and J 5 bases, with 15 bases left between them. Germline V CDR1 and CDR2: SGHTA, FQGNSA. The CDR3 spans 14 residues. Points from the study as a whole: Only blood was sampled, and tissue TCR repertoires likely differ from blood ones. Sequencing depth was expected to affect clonotype sharing among donors.

The TCR originated in a man aged 18 to 30 in good health. Some clones in this sample may be carry-over from other donors' samples. The sequenced sample consisted of naive CD4+ T cells from PBMCs. Subset in this sample: CD45RA+ positively selected. The V gene is TRBV7-2, the J gene TRBJ2-5; D uncertain. CDR3 nucleotide sequence: TGTGCCAGCAGCCCGAGACGAGCTGGGGAGACCCAGTACTTC. Protein product: CASSPRRAGETQYF.